Below are 9 T cell receptor beta chains sequenced from a single sample in a study of shared clonotypes between healthy human individuals. TCRdb keeps only in-frame clones here, not all; method: immunoSEQ multiplex PCR. This table has 450,000 or so clones, 70% to 80% appearing once. The sequenced sample consisted of PBMCs. These receptors came from a woman aged 40 to 50 in good health. Some clones in this sample may be carry-over from other donors' samples.

On this clone itself: The junction does not match germline at one end; this may be a read error. The chain has TRBV4-1 and TRBJ2-6; TRBD1 aligns across 8 bases. Germline loops: CDR1 MGHRA, CDR2 YSYEKL. The CDR3 totals 16 residues. The CDR3: CASSQDRVSGANVPTF. The DNA for the CDR3 is TGCGCCAGCAGCCAGGACAGGGTCTCTGGGGCCAACGTCCCGACTTTC.

The V and J genes are TRBV30 and TRBJ2-5, with D possibly matching TRBD1 (8 bases). The V gene's germline CDR1 is GTSNPN and CDR2 SVGIG (reference sequence). V dropped 3 bases and J dropped 5 bases, with 16 bases sitting between them. The CDR3 covers 14 residues. As DNA, the CDR3 is TGTGCCTGGAGCGCAAACAGGGGGGGGGAGACCCAGTACTTC. It is translated as CAWSANRGGETQYF.

This chain uses TRBV4-1 with TRBJ1-5; 11 bases are a match to TRBD1. The germline gives CDR1 MGHRA, CDR2 YSYEKL. CDR3 length: 14 amino acids. V shed 5 bases and J 5 bases; nucleotides not matched to a gene: 2. The CDR3 spells CASSWTGGDQPQHF. For the CDR3, the DNA is TGCGCCAGCAGCTGGACAGGGGGCGATCAGCCCCAGCATTTT.

V and J are TRBV11-2 and TRBJ2-2; 13 positions agree with TRBD2. Germline-derived CDR1 and CDR2 are SGHAT and FQNNGV. V shed 3 bases and J 7 bases; nucleotides not matched to a gene: 5. This CDR3 region has 16 residues. The CDR3 region is CASSFTSGRADGELFF. CDR3 bases: TGTGCCAGCAGCTTCACTAGCGGGAGGGCGGACGGGGAGCTGTTTTTT.

This clone was seen a single time. This sequence joins TRBV30 and TRBJ2-1; D not certain. The CDR3 covers 17 residues. Germline V lookup: CDR1 GTSNPN, CDR2 SVGIG (reference sequence). V lost 2 bases, J lost 1 base, and 18 bases lay in between. CDR3 region: CAWSIHFMKTSYNEQFF. In DNA, the CDR3 is TGTGCCTGGAGTATCCACTTTATGAAGACGTCCTACAATGAGCAGTTCTTC.

This clone was detected a few times. This likely traces to a read error, being one base from a far larger clone. The genes are TRBV29-1 and TRBJ1-2, with D possibly being TRBD1 (6 bases). This CDR3 is 13 amino acids long. V shed 0 bases and J shed 7 bases, with 12 bases lying between them. The germline CDR1 and CDR2 sequences are SQVTM and ANQGSEA. The CDR3 nucleotides read TGCAGCGTTGAAGAAGCAGGGGATGGTGGCTACACCTTC. Protein sequence: CSVEEAGDGGYTF.

Concerning this clone itself: A single base is all that separates this from a far larger clone, so a read error is likely. The sample holds other DNA sequences that translate to the same CDR3. V and J are TRBV29-1 and TRBJ1-2; D uncertain. The germline V gene has CDR1 SQVTM and CDR2 ANQGSEA. The CDR3 loop spans 12 amino acids. V was cut by 7 bases and J by 1 base, with 10 bases left in between. CDR3 amino acids: CSARDSNYGYTF. The CDR3 DNA sequence: TGCAGCGCTAGGGATAGTAACTATGGCTACACCTTC.

The V and J genes are TRBV2 and TRBJ2-2; D ambiguous. CDR1 and CDR2 from the germline V gene are SNHLY and FYNNEI. There are 15 residues in the CDR3. Trimming shortened V by 2 bases and J by 3 bases, and 10 bases separated the two germline ends. The CDR3 sequence is CASSELPAYTGELFF. The CDR3 DNA is TGTGCCAGCAGTGAACTTCCCGCCTACACCGGGGAGCTGTTTTTT. Full variable domain (remainder filled in from reference TRBV2 and TRBJ2-2): EPEVTQTPSHQVTQMGQEVILRCVPISNHLYFYWYRQILGQKVEFLVSFYNNEISEKSEIFDDQFSVERPDGSNFTLKIRSTKLEDSAMYFCASSELPAYTGELFFGEGSRLTVL.

The chain carries TRBV5-1 and TRBJ2-7, with 10 bases fitting TRBD2. Germline CDR1 reads SGHRS; CDR2 reads YFSETQ. The CDR3 contains 16 residues. V shed 0 bases, J shed 0 bases, and the junction held 3 bases outside the gene matches. The CDR3 protein is CASSLEASGSSYEQYF. Written as DNA, the CDR3 is TGCGCCAGCAGCTTGGAGGCTAGCGGGAGCTCCTACGAGCAGTACTTC.